Listed below are T cell receptor beta chains from one sample, sequenced in a study of chemoradiotherapy in HPV16-positive cancers. The repertoire was sequenced with immunoSEQ multiplex PCR; TCRdb's copy has only in-frame clones and lacks some. The sample yields more than 20,000 clones, more than 85% seen once. The sample consisted of blood, taken from a patient who underwent chemoradiotherapy. The receptors were sampled from a human donor with HPV-associated anogenital cancer. The CDR3 runs from the conserved cysteine through the conserved F or W. A D gene is named only where the DNA matches it firmly. Not every row has a clone size; where given, it reads once, few, many or a size class.

CDR3nt	CDR3aa	abundance	j_gene	d_gene	v_gene
TGTGCCAGTAGTCCCCCCGACAGGGATGATGCTTTCTTT	CASSPPDRDDAFF	-	TRBJ1-1	TRBD1	TRBV19
TGTGCCAGCAGCCTTCAGCTTTTCTACGAGCAGTACTTC	CASSLQLFYEQYF	-	TRBJ2-7	-	TRBV14
TGTGCCAGCAACGCCCAGCTGGGGAGCAATCAGCCCCAGCATTTT	CASNAQLGSNQPQHF	once	TRBJ1-5	-	TRBV6-5
TGTGCCAGCAGCTTAAGAACTCGTGGCAGGGGATTGACCGGGGAGCTGTTTTTT	CASSLRTRGRGLTGELFF	once	TRBJ2-2	-	TRBV7-8
TGTGCCAGCAGCTTGACGGGACAGGGGGCTTTTAGCAATCAGCCCCAGCATTTT	CASSLTGQGAFSNQPQHF	-	TRBJ1-5	TRBD1	TRBV5-4
TGCGCCAGCAGCCAACCCGCCGGGGGGAAAACCGGGGAGCTGTTTTTT	CASSQPAGGKTGELFF	-	TRBJ2-2	TRBD2	TRBV4-3
TGTGCCAGCAGCTTAGATCCCCCCAGGGAGAAGTACTTC	CASSLDPPREKYF	-	TRBJ2-7	-	TRBV11-2
TGTGCCAGCAGTCTCGGGACTAGCAGGGCCCATGAGCAGTTCTTC	CASSLGTSRAHEQFF	-	TRBJ2-1	TRBD2	TRBV27
TGTGCCACCAGCAGCGCCGGGACTAGCGGGAACTGGGGCTACGAGCAGTACTTC	CATSSAGTSGNWGYEQYF	-	TRBJ2-7	TRBD2	TRBV15
TGTGCCAGTAGTAGCTGGGACAGGGCGAACGAGCAGTACTTC	CASSSWDRANEQYF	-	TRBJ2-7	TRBD1	TRBV19
TGTGCCAGCAGCCTCGGGGGTCCAGAGGCTGAAGCTTTCTTT	CASSLGGPEAEAFF	-	TRBJ1-1	-	TRBV7-9
TGTGCCAGCAGCTTTACCGGGGGGGCAGATACGCAGTATTTT	CASSFTGGADTQYF	-	TRBJ2-3	TRBD2	TRBV7-2
TGTGCCAGCACCCCGGGGGTAGCGGGGGGTAATGAGCAGTTCTTC	CASTPGVAGGNEQFF	once	TRBJ2-1	TRBD2	TRBV6-6
TGTGCCAGCAGCCCCCGATACACAGATACGCAGTATTTT	CASSPRYTDTQYF	-	TRBJ2-3	-	TRBV7-2
TGTGCCAGCTCACGTGCCCGGGACAGGGGAGACCAAGGGACCCAGTACTTC	CASSRARDRGDQGTQYF	-	TRBJ2-5	TRBD1	TRBV18
TGTGCCAGCAGCGTAGCTACGCTAGCGGGAACAGATACGCAGTATTTT	CASSVATLAGTDTQYF	-	TRBJ2-3	TRBD2	TRBV9
TGTGCCAGCGGAAAACAGGGCCGAGATGAAAAACTGTTTTTT	CASGKQGRDEKLFF	-	TRBJ1-4	-	TRBV5-6
TGTGCCAGCTCACCCCTTTATGGCTACACCTTC	CASSPLYGYTF	-	TRBJ1-2	-	TRBV18
TGTGCCAGCAGTTACTCCGCGGCCAGGGCGCCCTACGAGCAGTACTTC	CASSYSAARAPYEQYF	-	TRBJ2-7	-	TRBV6-5
TGTGCCAGCAGCCCGGCGGGTCCCCCTGGTTCACCCCTCCACTTT	CASSPAGPPGSPLHF	-	TRBJ1-6	-	TRBV5-6
TGTGCCAGCTCCCTCCAGCGGGGTGAGCAGTTCTTC	CASSLQRGEQFF	-	TRBJ2-1	TRBD2	TRBV9
TGCGCCAGCAGCTCAGCTTCCCCCACCGGGGAGCTGTTTTTT	CASSSASPTGELFF	-	TRBJ2-2	-	TRBV5-1
TGCGCCAGCAGCTTAGCAACCTACAATGAGCAGTTCTTC	CASSLATYNEQFF	-	TRBJ2-1	-	TRBV5-1
TGTGCCAGCAGCCAAGAGGCGGGACATTTTAATCAGCCCCAGCATTTT	CASSQEAGHFNQPQHF	-	TRBJ1-5	-	TRBV4-2
TGCGCCAGCAGCTTGGACAGTGTCTCCTACGAGCAGTACTTC	CASSLDSVSYEQYF	-	TRBJ2-7	-	TRBV5-1
TGCAGCGTTGTGGACGGAGATGAAGCTTTCTTT	CSVVDGDEAFF	-	TRBJ1-1	-	TRBV29-1
TGTGCCACGACCTCGGGACAGGGCTATGGCTACACCTTC	CATTSGQGYGYTF	-	TRBJ1-2	TRBD1	TRBV7-8
TGTGCCAGCAGCTCGACAAGGGGGGCCTTGAACACCGGGGAGCTGTTTTTT	CASSSTRGALNTGELFF	-	TRBJ2-2	-	TRBV11-3
TGTGCCAGCAGCTTAGCCTGGGGGGGGGCCAGCGCCTACAATGAGCAGTTCTTC	CASSLAWGGASAYNEQFF	once	TRBJ2-1	-	TRBV7-2
TGTGCCTGGACCCCACGGACAGGCCTACCCTACGAGCAGTACTTC	CAWTPRTGLPYEQYF	-	TRBJ2-7	TRBD1	TRBV30
TGTGCCAGCAGTTGGGACAGGCACCAAGAGACCCAGTACTTC	CASSWDRHQETQYF	-	TRBJ2-5	TRBD1	TRBV5-6
TGTGCCGGAGTAGGGCTGGCCGGCTCACCCCTCCACTTT	CAGVGLAGSPLHF	-	TRBJ1-6	-	TRBV30
TGTGCCTGGAGTCTAGCGGGAGGACCTAAGCAGTTCTTC	CAWSLAGGPKQFF	-	TRBJ2-1	TRBD2	TRBV30
TGTGCCAGTAGTATGATGGGGGGGGGCCAGCCCCAGCATTTT	CASSMMGGGQPQHF	-	TRBJ1-5	-	TRBV19
TGCGCCAGCAACCGGGACACGGTAACTCCAGATACGCAGTATTTT	CASNRDTVTPDTQYF	-	TRBJ2-3	-	TRBV5-1
TGTGCTAGCAGCTTACTGTCAGGGGGCACCGGGGAGCTGTTTTTT	CASSLLSGGTGELFF	-	TRBJ2-2	TRBD1	TRBV7-7
TGTGCCAGTAGTATCAGAGGACAGGAGCCGAACACTGAAGCTTTCTTT	CASSIRGQEPNTEAFF	once	TRBJ1-1	TRBD1	TRBV19
TGCGCCAGCAGCTTGAGAGGGAGACAGCAAAGCTACGAGCAGTACTTC	CASSLRGRQQSYEQYF	-	TRBJ2-7	-	TRBV5-1
TGTGCCAGCAGCCGAGACCCCTATAATTCACCCCTCCACTTT	CASSRDPYNSPLHF	-	TRBJ1-6	-	TRBV27
TGTGCCAGTAGTCCCGGGACTAGCGGGGGAAAAGATACGCAGTATTTT	CASSPGTSGGKDTQYF	-	TRBJ2-3	TRBD2	TRBV19
TGTGCCAGTAGTATAGGGACTAGCGCCTACGAGCAGTACTTC	CASSIGTSAYEQYF	few	TRBJ2-7	TRBD2	TRBV19
TGTGCCAGTACACCGGTAGGGATGGGAGAGACCCAGTACTTC	CASTPVGMGETQYF	-	TRBJ2-5	-	TRBV7-6
TGTGCCAGCAGTCGGACAGGGGGAACGAGTCAGCCCCAGCATTTT	CASSRTGGTSQPQHF	once	TRBJ1-5	TRBD1	TRBV6-5
TGTGCCAGCAGCGACAGTCTTGCCTACGAGCAGTACTTC	CASSDSLAYEQYF	-	TRBJ2-7	-	TRBV6-5
TGTGCCAGCAGCCAAGGGGACGGTTTCAAAGGGGGCAATCAGCCCCAGCATTTT	CASSQGDGFKGGNQPQHF	-	TRBJ1-5	-	TRBV4-2
TGTGCCACCCAGGGAGAACGGATAGCGGGAGGGCCGCCGCAGTATTTT	CATQGERIAGGPPQYF	-	TRBJ2-3	TRBD2	TRBV2